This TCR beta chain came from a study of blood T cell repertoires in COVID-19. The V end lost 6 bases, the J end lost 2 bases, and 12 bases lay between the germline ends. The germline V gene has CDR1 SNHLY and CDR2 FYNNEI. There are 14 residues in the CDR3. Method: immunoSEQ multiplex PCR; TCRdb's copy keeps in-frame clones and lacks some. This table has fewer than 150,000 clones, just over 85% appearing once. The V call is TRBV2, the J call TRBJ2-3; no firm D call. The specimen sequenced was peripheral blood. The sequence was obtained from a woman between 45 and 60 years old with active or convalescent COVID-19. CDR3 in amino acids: CASRRQETTDTQYF. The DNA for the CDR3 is TGTGCCAGCAGGAGACAAGAAACCACAGATACGCAGTATTTT.